The 6 T cell receptor beta chains reported below all come from one sample, sequenced in a study of identical twins. One entry per CDR3 protein, called by TCRdb with MiXCR from the 5' RACE reads. Of roughly 720,000 distinct CDR3 sequences in the sample, about 20% are singletons; the top ten hold about 12%. These data were also reused for a study on T cells expressing NK-cell markers.

What was sequenced was PBMCs. The receptors were gathered from a woman aged 18-29 years in good health.

V is TRBV4-3 and J is TRBJ2-5, with TRBD2 identical over 9 bases. The V gene's germline CDR1 is LGHNA and CDR2 YSLEER. V was pared by 4 bases and J by 4 bases, with 13 bases of the junction left unmatched. The CDR3 consists of 17 residues. CDR3 in amino acids: CASSRGSSGRTGETQYF. The DNA of the CDR3 is TGCGCCAGCAGCCGGGGGAGTAGCGGGAGAACCGGAGAGACCCAGTACTTC.

The sample holds a few counts of this clonotype. V is TRBV4-2 and J is TRBJ2-5; weak D call: TRBD1 (5 bases). The germline V gene encodes CDR1 LGHNA and CDR2 YNFKEQ. The V end lost 1 base, the J end lost 2 bases, and 11 bases lay between the germline ends. The CDR3 is made up of 15 amino acids. The CDR3 loop reads CASSQGWGPQETQYF. The DNA for the CDR3 is TGTGCCAGCAGCCAAGGATGGGGCCCGCAAGAGACCCAGTACTTC.

The J gene is TRBJ2-1, the V gene TRBV11-2, with TRBD2 matching over 15 bases. V gave up 5 bases and J gave up 6 bases; unmatched junction bases: 8. The CDR3 has 17 residues. Germline V gene sequence: CDR1 SGHAT, CDR2 FQNNGV. CDR3 loop: CASSIRLGLAGGNEQFF. The CDR3 DNA reads as TGTGCCAGCAGCATCAGGCTGGGACTAGCGGGAGGCAATGAGCAGTTCTTC.

The rearrangement joins TRBV4-1 to TRBJ2-1; D is uncertain. The CDR3 runs 15 residues. From germline, CDR1 is MGHRA and CDR2 YSYEKL. Deletions cut 3 bases from V and 5 bases from J, with 14 bases between. The CDR3 loop reads CASSHYALVDNEQFF. The DNA of the CDR3 is TGCGCCAGCAGCCACTACGCCTTGGTCGACAATGAGCAGTTCTTC.

This clonotype has only a few counts. The chain is built from TRBV6-1 and TRBJ2-1; D remains unclear. There are 12 residues in the CDR3. In germline, CDR1 is MNHNS, CDR2 SASEGT. Deletions cut 7 bases from V and 6 bases from J, with 10 bases between. This CDR3 reads CASKESPNEQFF. The CDR3 DNA follows: TGTGCCAGCAAGGAGTCGCCCAATGAGCAGTTCTTC.

The CDR3 region is CASIPGARGFFQETQYF. CDR3 coding DNA: TGCGCCAGCATCCCGGGCGCTAGGGGGTTCTTTCAAGAGACCCAGTACTTC. The chain uses TRBV5-1 and TRBJ2-5; possibly TRBD1 for D (6 bases). Germline CDR1 is SGHRS and CDR2 is YFSETQ. Trimming took off 6 bases at V and 2 bases at J, with 23 bases between the two ends. The CDR3 spans 17 residues.